The 26 T cell receptor beta chains presented below share a single source sample, sequenced in a study of T cells in Graves' hyperthyroidism and ophthalmopathy. Amplification of TCR beta CDR3 regions was performed using RNA transcripts as template. HTBI primers were the set used in a first-round RT-PCR of the TCR CDR3. MiXCR, run by TCRdb on the multiplex PCR reads, gives a single entry per CDR3 protein. Among roughly 380,000 distinct CDR3 sequences listed, 15% to 20% were seen once. The sample consisted of blood. The receptors stem from a woman aged 18-35 years with Graves' hyperthyroidism.

This chain joins TRBV30 and TRBJ1-2; no definite D call. CDR1 GTSNPN and CDR2 SVGIG come from the germline V gene (reference sequence). The CDR3 loop spans 14 amino acids. Trimming stripped 6 bases from V and 4 bases from J, with 18 bases between. The CDR3 protein is CACPPRSRGYGYTF. The CDR3 region has the DNA TGTGCCTGCCCACCCCGGTCTCGGGGCTATGGCTACACCTTC.

CDR3 DNA sequence: TGTGCCAGCAGTTACCCACCCATGGGACAGAACGACCTGAACACTGAAGCTTTCTTT. Residues: CASSYPPMGQNDLNTEAFF. The chain employs TRBV6-2 or TRBV6-3 and TRBJ1-1; 7 bases fit TRBD1. V lost 2 bases to trimming and J lost 0 bases; unmatched junction nucleotides: 15. The CDR3 totals 19 residues. CDR1 is MNHEY, CDR2 SVGEGT, per germline.

The V gene is TRBV12-3 or TRBV12-4, the J gene TRBJ1-2, with TRBD1 identical over 8 bases. V was pared by 4 bases and J by 3 bases, with 7 bases of the junction left unmatched. There are 15 residues in the CDR3. The DNA for the CDR3 is TGTGCCAGCAGTTCCCTCAGGGGGCGCGACTATGGCTACACCTTC. It yields the protein CASSSLRGRDYGYTF.

In its sample, this clonotype was seen a few times. The chain carries TRBV27 and TRBJ2-7, with 9 bases identical to TRBD1. The CDR3 extends over 14 amino acids. With V trimmed by 6 bases and J by 3 bases, 6 bases remained unmatched. Germline assignment: CDR1 MNHEY and CDR2 SMNVEV (reference sequence). The DNA of the CDR3 is TGTGCCAGCAGCCATGGGGACAGGGTCTACGAGCAGTACTTC. This sequence encodes CASSHGDRVYEQYF.

This clonotype was detected many times. This chain uses TRBV9 with TRBJ1-5; tentative D call: TRBD1 (5 bases). Germline lookup yields CDR1 SGDLS and CDR2 YYNGEE. This CDR3 is 13 amino acids long. V lost 5 bases and J 5 bases, leaving 11 bases between the germline ends. CDR3 protein: CASSGGGDQPQHF. The CDR3 DNA sequence: TGTGCCAGCAGTGGGGGAGGAGATCAGCCCCAGCATTTT.

This clonotype was seen at least ten times. The J gene is TRBJ1-5, the V gene TRBV5-5; D not certain. Germline V CDR1 and CDR2: SGHKS, YYEKEE (reference sequence). CDR3 length: 15 amino acids. V lost 1 base to trimming and J lost 6 bases, with 14 bases between them. Here the CDR3 DNA reads TGTGCCAGCAGCTTGTTTTGGGGAGTCGGTCAGCCCCAGCATTTT. The encoded protein is CASSLFWGVGQPQHF.

This clonotype has at least ten counts. This chain links TRBV15 with TRBJ1-1; TRBD1 agrees at 10 bases. After removal of 5 bases from V and 12 bases from J, the junction contained 9 bases not matched to a gene. The V gene's germline CDR1 is LNHNV and CDR2 YYDKDF (reference sequence). This CDR3 region has 13 residues. The CDR3 protein is CATSGTGVSGTFF. CDR3 DNA sequence: TGTGCCACCAGCGGGACAGGGGTTTCTGGAACTTTCTTT.

This clonotype was counted many times. The rearrangement uses TRBV12-3 or TRBV12-4 and TRBJ2-6; D may correspond to TRBD1 or TRBD2 (5 bases each). CDR3 length equals 16 residues. V lost 7 bases, J lost 0 bases, and 13 bases lay in between. This CDR3 is CASNWDGLSGANVLTF. The CDR3 bases are TGTGCCAGCAATTGGGACGGCCTCTCTGGGGCCAACGTCCTGACTTTC.

The rearrangement joins TRBV9 to TRBJ1-1; D gene ambiguous. This CDR3 has 13 amino acids. CDR1 is SGDLS, CDR2 YYNGEE, per germline. V was cut by 5 bases and J by 3 bases, with 11 bases left in between. The CDR3 DNA reads as TGTGCCAGCAGTTCTTGGAGGGACACTGAAGCTTTCTTT. It is translated as CASSSWRDTEAFF.

This rearrangement joins TRBV5-1 to TRBJ1-1, with D possibly matching TRBD1 (6 bases). Germline V gives CDR1 SGHRS, CDR2 YFSETQ. V was clipped by 6 bases and J by 6 bases, with 18 bases between them. The CDR3 runs 14 residues. CDR3 region: CASTLEVAGAEAFF. In DNA form, the CDR3 reads TGCGCCAGCACCCTGGAGGTGGCAGGGGCTGAAGCTTTCTTT.

This clonotype was seen ten or more times. The genes are TRBV10-3 and TRBJ2-5, with 7 bases matching TRBD2. The germline gives CDR1 ENHRY, CDR2 SYGVKD. CDR3 length equals 15 residues. The junction had 8 bases not matched to a gene; V was cut back by 4 bases and J by 3 bases. CDR3 region: CAISGNPAGEETQYF. The CDR3 DNA reads as TGTGCCATCAGTGGAAATCCCGCGGGGGAAGAGACCCAGTACTTC.

On this clonotype itself: A clone one base away is much larger, so this may be a read error. This CDR3 is CASTYDSSYEQYV. The CDR3 region has the DNA TGTGCCAGCACCTACGATAGCTCCTACGAGCAGTACGTC. This chain uses TRBV7-8 with TRBJ2-7; D gene uncertain. CDR3 length: 13 residues. The V gene's germline CDR1 is SGHVS and CDR2 FQNEAQ. Trimming removed 7 bases from V and 0 bases from J, with 10 bases in between.

In this sample, this clonotype turned up many times. The chain has TRBV6-5 and TRBJ1-2; 7 bases are shared with TRBD1. V gave up 4 bases and J gave up 5 bases; unmatched junction bases: 10. The germline gives CDR1 MNHEY, CDR2 SVGAGI. The CDR3 is 15 amino acids. CDR3 in DNA: TGTGCCAGCAGTTCCTCCCCTACAGGGGTATATGGCTACACCTTC. Protein: CASSSSPTGVYGYTF.

This clonotype was seen at least ten times. The chain joins TRBV6-5 to TRBJ2-7; TRBD2 matches 7 bases. The germline gives CDR1 MNHEY, CDR2 SVGAGI. The CDR3 runs 14 residues. The trim removed 6 bases at V and 2 bases at J, leaving 7 bases unmatched. CDR3 protein: CASRRSGDPYEQYF. In nucleotides, the CDR3 is TGTGCCAGCAGAAGGAGCGGGGATCCCTACGAGCAGTACTTC.

This clonotype appeared many times. This chain uses TRBV13 with TRBJ2-7; D not resolved. V was shortened by 1 base and J by 2 bases, with 9 bases between the two germline ends. Germline values: CDR1 PRHDT, CDR2 FYEKMQ (reference sequence). This CDR3 spans 14 amino acids. The CDR3 spells CASSLDRTTYEQYF. The DNA of the CDR3 is TGTGCCAGCAGCTTAGACCGGACGACCTACGAGCAGTACTTC.

In its sample, this clonotype was seen many times. The CDR3 sequence is CSASRSGGAGEQYF. The CDR3 DNA reads TGCAGTGCTAGTCGTAGCGGGGGGGCGGGCGAGCAGTACTTC. The rearrangement joins TRBV20-1 to TRBJ2-7; 11 nucleotides match TRBD2. V gave up 3 bases and J gave up 6 bases; unmatched junction bases: 7. Germline V gene lookup returns CDR1 DFQATT and CDR2 SNEGSKA (reference sequence). The CDR3 length is 14 residues.

V is TRBV6-5 and J is TRBJ1-5, with D possibly TRBD1 on 5 matching bases. The CDR3 has 14 residues. Between the trimmed V and J ends, which lost 2 bases and 8 bases, there was a span of 13 bases. The germline CDR1 and CDR2 sequences are MNHEY and SVGAGI. The DNA for the CDR3 is TGTGCCAGCAGTTACCGAAGACAGCCTGAGCCCCAGCATTTT. As protein: CASSYRRQPEPQHF.

Remarks on this clonotype: Because the CDR3 is missing its conserved closing phenylalanine or tryptophan, this is likely a read error. The limits of the CDR3 on the DNA are not certain, so only TCRdb's listed CDR3 is given. The J gene is TRBJ1-5, the V gene TRBV12-3 or TRBV12-4. The CDR3 is 12 residues long, ends included. This CDR3 is CASRDGNQPQQV.

This clonotype was counted many times. The genes are TRBV28 and TRBJ1-2; D ambiguous. The CDR3 is made up of 14 amino acids. Between the trimmed V and J ends, which lost 6 bases and 4 bases, there was a span of 15 bases. The germline gives CDR1 MDHEN, CDR2 SYDVKM. The CDR3 DNA is TGTGCCAGCAGCCCTGGAATTTTCACCTATGGCTACACCTTC. Its translation: CASSPGIFTYGYTF.

This clonotype was picked up many times. This chain links TRBV20-1 with TRBJ1-2; D remains ambiguous. Germline V CDR1 and CDR2: DFQATT, SNEGSKA (reference sequence). CDR3 size: 14 residues. Trimming stripped 6 bases from V and 5 bases from J, with 19 bases between. The CDR3, as DNA: TGCAGTGCCGTACAACCCTCTCCACTATATGGCTACACCTTC. It is translated as CSAVQPSPLYGYTF.

A few counts support this clonotype. This sequence may be a read error, since a much larger clone differs from it by one base. This chain uses TRBV7-2 with TRBJ2-5; D might be TRBD1 (6 bases). Germline V gives CDR1 SGHTA, CDR2 FQGNSA. This CDR3 contains 13 residues. For the CDR3, the DNA is TGTGCCAGCAGCTTTGACAGGTCGGAGACCAAGTACTTC. Protein sequence: CASSFDRSETKYF. Combining the CDR3 with reference TRBV7-2 and TRBJ2-5 gives the whole variable domain GAGVSQSPSNKVTEKGKDVELRCDPISGHTALYWYRQSLGQGLEFLIYFQGNSAPDKSGLPSDRFSAERTGGSVSTLTIQRTQQEDSAVYLCASSFDRSETKYFGPGTRLLVL.

This clonotype has ten or more counts. V usage is TRBV6-1 and J usage is TRBJ1-1; tentatively, D is TRBD1 (6 bases). The CDR3 extends over 12 amino acids. The V gene lost 7 bases and the J gene lost 5 bases, with 11 bases spanning the gap. Germline CDR1 is MNHNS and CDR2 is SASEGT. CDR3 nucleotides: TGTGCCAGCAAGGTGCAGGGGACTGAAGCTTTCTTT. Encoded protein: CASKVQGTEAFF.

This clonotype was counted many times. V is TRBV6-1 and J is TRBJ2-5; TRBD2 aligns across 8 bases. V was pared by 11 bases and J by 6 bases, with 11 bases of the junction left unmatched. The germline gives CDR1 MNHNS, CDR2 SASEGT. The CDR3 consists of 13 residues. CDR3 nucleotide sequence: TGTGCCCGTGGGGTAGCGGGGTGGCAGACCCAGTACTTC. Translation gives CARGVAGWQTQYF.

This clonotype has a count of ten or more. This chain links TRBV19 with TRBJ1-1; 10 nucleotides agree with TRBD1. Germline CDR1 reads LNHDA; CDR2 reads SQIVND (reference sequence). The CDR3 consists of 14 residues. The V gene end was trimmed by 6 bases and the J gene end by 4 bases; junction bases not matched to a gene: 5. The CDR3 sequence is CASSRQGASTEAFF. The CDR3 DNA reads TGTGCCAGTAGCAGACAGGGGGCCAGCACTGAAGCTTTCTTT.

This clonotype was counted at least ten times. The chain carries TRBV6-4 and TRBJ1-2; TRBD1 matches at 9 bases. Per germline, CDR1 MRHNA and CDR2 SNTAGT. Trimming cost V 5 bases and J 6 bases; bases outside gene matches: 16. The CDR3 loop spans 17 amino acids. CDR3 loop: CASSPTAGTGFKDGYTF. The CDR3 region has the DNA TGTGCCAGCAGTCCAACAGCCGGGACAGGGTTTAAGGATGGCTACACCTTC.

This clonotype came up many times. The chain carries TRBV6-5 and TRBJ2-7, with D perhaps assigned TRBD1 or TRBD2 (7 bases each). Trimming removed 8 bases at V and 4 bases at J, with 18 bases between. Germline V CDR1 and CDR2: MNHEY, SVGAGI. CDR3 length: 14 amino acids. The CDR3 is CASVLAGGVYEQYF. The CDR3 region has the DNA TGTGCCAGCGTTCTCGCAGGGGGGGTTTACGAGCAGTACTTC.